This TCR beta chain appears in the sequencing data of a study of glioma-infiltrating T cells after dendritic cell vaccination. The PCR used 60 V beta and 13 J beta primers. Measured with immunoSEQ multiplex PCR; TCRdb has only the in-frame clones, and not every one. The sample has about 73,000 clones; more than 65% are singletons. The CDR3 is made up of 16 amino acids. Between the trimmed V and J ends, which lost 3 bases and 2 bases, there was a span of 17 bases. CDR1 and CDR2 from the germline V gene are SGHTA and FQGNSA. Fresh-frozen tumor tissue and more than two years of survival data were available for all. Isocitrate dehydrogenase mutation was absent in all glioblastoma patients. PBMC were collected before vaccination, two weeks after the third vaccination, and at progression.

The sequence came from a human donor with glioblastoma. The chain joins TRBV7-2 to TRBJ2-7; perhaps TRBD2 as D (6 bases). Sequenced here: blood, sampled before dendritic cell vaccination. The CDR3 bases are TGTGCCAGCAGCTTGATGGAGGGCTTAGGGGCCTACGAGCAGTACTTC. Protein sequence: CASSLMEGLGAYEQYF.